This T cell receptor beta chain was captured in a study of T-cell reconstitution after alpha-beta-depleted transplantation in children. This clonotype was seen ten or more times. V lost 5 bases to trimming and J lost 4 bases, with 14 bases between them. Germline V gene data show CDR1 as SEHNR and CDR2 as FQNEAQ (reference sequence). The CDR3 contains 15 residues. As it was prepared, the TCRbeta library received unique molecular identifiers. TCRdb used MiXCR to reprocess the PCR reads, holding one entry per CDR3 protein. The data hold 200,000 to 250,000 distinct CDR3 sequences, with around 12% observed a single time.

The receptor was isolated from a human donor who donated a stem cell graft to a child with acute lymphoblastic leukemia. The gene calls are TRBV7-9 and TRBJ1-4, with D unresolved. Sequenced material: PBMCs from the stem cell graft donor, taken from the stem cell graft. The CDR3 loop is CASSPAQGNNEKLFF. CDR3 bases: TGTGCCAGCAGCCCTGCACAAGGGAATAATGAAAAACTGTTTTTT.